The 16 T cell receptor beta chains in this list originate from one sample, sequenced in a study of blood T cell repertoires in COVID-19. Libraries were prepared by immunoSEQ multiplex PCR; TCRdb keeps only in-frame clonotypes and omits some of them. The sample shows 130,000 to 150,000 clones, approximately 88% of them seen only once. Sequenced material: peripheral blood. The receptors were sampled from a woman aged 45 to 65 with acute or convalescent COVID-19.

This chain links TRBV28 with TRBJ1-2; 8 bases map to TRBD1. The J segment lost 3 bases and the V segment lost 6 bases, leaving 6 bases of the junction unmatched. Germline V CDR1 and CDR2: MDHEN, SYDVKM. There are 14 residues in the CDR3. In DNA form, the CDR3 reads TGTGCCAGCAGGTCGACAGGGGCCCACTATGGCTACACCTTC. It specifies CASRSTGAHYGYTF.

The chain carries TRBV4-2 and TRBJ2-4; D gene uncertain. Germline V lookup: CDR1 LGHNA, CDR2 YNFKEQ. The CDR3 contains 14 residues. The germline V and J ends were trimmed by 4 bases and 0 bases, with 7 bases remaining between them. The CDR3 bases are TGTGCCAGCAGCCCCCCCATAGCCAAAAACATTCAGTACTTC. It is translated as CASSPPIAKNIQYF.

The chain is built from TRBV2 and TRBJ1-5; D gene uncertain. V gave up 10 bases and J gave up 5 bases, with 15 bases separating them. Germline lookup yields CDR1 SNHLY and CDR2 FYNNEI. This CDR3 contains 13 residues. The CDR3 here is CATVAGGDQPQHF. In DNA form, the CDR3 reads TGTGCCACGGTGGCGGGCGGGGATCAGCCCCAGCATTTT. The full variable domain, in which reference TRBV2 and TRBJ1-5 provide the parts outside the CDR3, is EPEVTQTPSHQVTQMGQEVILRCVPISNHLYFYWYRQILGQKVEFLVSFYNNEISEKSEIFDDQFSVERPDGSNFTLKIRSTKLEDSAMYFCATVAGGDQPQHFGDGTRLSIL.

In this sample, this clone turned up a few times. The chain couples TRBV9 to TRBJ1-1, with TRBD1 as a possible D gene (6 bases). There are 14 residues in the CDR3. CDR1 is SGDLS, CDR2 YYNGEE, per germline. Trimming took 0 bases from V and 3 from J, leaving 9 bases between them. CDR3 sequence (DNA): TGTGCCAGCAGCGTAGGGGACACCCACACTGAAGCTTTCTTT. Amino acids: CASSVGDTHTEAFF.

The chain combines TRBV5-4 with TRBJ1-2; D is perhaps TRBD1 (6 bases). This CDR3 contains 14 residues. Trimming took 5 bases from V and 5 from J, leaving 16 bases between them. Germline assignment: CDR1 SGHNT and CDR2 YYREEE (reference sequence). CDR3 amino acids: CASSSGTTDYGYTF. CDR3 nucleotides: TGTGCCAGCAGTTCCGGGACAACCGATTATGGCTACACCTTC.

This chain links TRBV3-1 (or the pseudogene TRBV3-2) with TRBJ1-1; D is unclear. Trimming removed 0 bases at V and 1 base at J, with 6 bases between. CDR3 length: 14 residues. CDR1 and CDR2 from the germline V gene are LGHDT and YNNKEL (reference sequence). In DNA form, the CDR3 reads TGTGCCAGCAGCCAAGATCTCAGGAACACTGAAGCTTTCTTT. This translates into CASSQDLRNTEAFF.

The chain is built from TRBV25-1 and TRBJ2-7; 10 bases are a match to TRBD2. The ends lost 3 bases at V and 2 bases at J; junction bases unmatched: 10. The length of the CDR3 is 17 residues. CDR1 and CDR2 (germline): MGHDK, SYGVNS. CDR3 nucleotide sequence: TGTGCCAGCAGTGAGAAGGGTATCGGGACTAGCGCCTACGAGCAGTACTTC. Amino acid sequence: CASSEKGIGTSAYEQYF.

This clone was seen more than once but under ten times. V is TRBV7-9 and J is TRBJ1-2; D uncertain. V lost 1 base to trimming and J lost 7 bases, with 10 bases between them. The CDR3 loop spans 13 amino acids. Per the germline V gene, CDR1 is SEHNR and CDR2 is FQNEAQ (reference sequence). The CDR3: CASSLVEGGGYTF. Written as DNA, the CDR3 is TGTGCCAGCAGCTTAGTGGAGGGAGGTGGCTACACCTTC.

The chain uses TRBV6-6 and TRBJ2-7; the match to TRBD2 covers 14 bases. The CDR3 totals 15 residues. V was clipped by 2 bases and J by 5 bases; unmatched bases: 2. The V gene's germline CDR1 is MNHNY and CDR2 SVGAGI (reference sequence). The CDR3 region has the DNA TGTGCCAGCAGTTACGGGACTAGCGGGAGCGACGAGCAGTACTTC. This sequence encodes CASSYGTSGSDEQYF.

The chain couples TRBV10-3 to TRBJ2-1; the match to TRBD2 covers 9 bases. The CDR3 sequence is 15 residues long. V dropped 3 bases and J dropped 8; count of bases not matched to a gene: 8. Germline CDR1 is ENHRY and CDR2 is SYGVKD. DNA for the CDR3: TGTGCCATCAGTGATTGGAGCGGGAGGTCTGATGAGCAGTTCTTC. Encoded protein: CAISDWSGRSDEQFF.

The gene calls are TRBV13 and TRBJ2-5; 9 bases match TRBD1. Germline lookup yields CDR1 PRHDT and CDR2 FYEKMQ (reference sequence). The CDR3 runs to 13 residues. The trim removed 2 bases at V and 7 bases at J, leaving 2 bases unmatched. This CDR3 is CASSLRQGVTQYF. In DNA form, the CDR3 reads TGTGCCAGCAGCTTAAGACAGGGGGTGACCCAGTACTTC.

The chain has TRBV7-9 and TRBJ2-7, with 8 bases matching TRBD1. Germline loops: CDR1 SEHNR, CDR2 FQNEAQ (reference sequence). The CDR3 has 12 amino acids. Trimming took 4 bases from V and 11 from J; bases not matched to a gene: 7. The chain's CDR3 is CASSYGQGEKYF. CDR3 DNA: TGTGCCAGCAGCTACGGACAGGGTGAGAAGTACTTC.

The chain employs TRBV6-5 and TRBJ2-1, with a tentative D call TRBD2 (6 bases). The germline V gene encodes CDR1 MNHEY and CDR2 SVGAGI. The CDR3 covers 15 residues. Deletions cut 6 bases from V and 0 bases from J, with 12 bases between. CDR3 loop: CASRHSGSSYNEQFF. The DNA of the CDR3 is TGTGCCAGCAGACATAGCGGTAGCTCCTACAATGAGCAGTTCTTC.

The chain combines TRBV27 with TRBJ1-6; 7 bases match TRBD1. The CDR3 sequence is 16 residues long. CDR1 and CDR2 (germline): MNHEY, SMNVEV (reference sequence). After removal of 5 bases from V and 0 bases from J, the junction contained 4 bases not matched to a gene. The CDR3 here is CASSPGTVSYNSPLHF. In nucleotides, the CDR3 is TGTGCCAGCAGTCCCGGGACAGTCTCCTATAATTCACCCCTCCACTTT.

V is TRBV4-2 and J is TRBJ2-5, with 10 bases lining up with TRBD2. The V segment lost 0 bases and the J segment 2 bases; nucleotides outside the gene matches: 3. The CDR3 length is 16 residues. CDR1 is LGHNA, CDR2 YNFKEQ, per germline. CDR3 in DNA: TGTGCCAGCAGCCAAGAATTAGCGGGGGGACAAGAGACCCAGTACTTC. Translated, it gives CASSQELAGGQETQYF.

Note on this clone: This CDR3 is also generated by other DNA sequences in the sample. The rearrangement links TRBV7-6 to TRBJ1-2; the match to TRBD1 covers 10 bases. The germline V gene encodes CDR1 SGHVS and CDR2 FNYEAQ. This CDR3 contains 15 residues. Unmatched junction bases numbered 3, after V lost 2 bases and J lost 3 bases. CDR3 loop: CASSLRDRGDYGYTF. The CDR3 nucleotides are TGTGCCAGCAGCTTACGGGACAGGGGTGACTATGGCTACACCTTC.